This T cell receptor beta chain was sequenced during a study of blood T cell repertoires in COVID-19. The wider study: PBMCs, B-cell-depleted T cells, or T cells provided the cDNA or gDNA that made up the material.

Trimming left V 7 bases short and J 1 base short, with 7 bases between. This CDR3 region has 12 residues. Per the germline V gene, CDR1 is MGHDK and CDR2 is SYGVNS. Original processing notes: Counts of nucleated cells, estimated from reference gene primer amplification, were obtained. The table came from immunoSEQ multiplex PCR; TCRdb's copy has only in-frame clones and leaves some out. V and J calls and clone size are given by that table; D and trimming were obtained from the DNA. Counted here are 95,000 to 150,000 clones, around 88% occurring once; the ten biggest clones make up 0.88%. The sequenced sample consisted of peripheral blood. The clonotype originates from a woman in her fifties or sixties with active or convalescent COVID-19. The chain carries TRBV25-1 and TRBJ1-1; D not certain. CDR3 in amino acids: CASTAGNTEAFF. In DNA form, the CDR3 reads TGTGCCAGCACGGCGGGGAACACTGAAGCTTTCTTT.